Here is one TCR beta chain with its context. Its antigen is still unknown. Sample-barcoded 5' priming and a J-beta primer mix drove a second PCR of roughly 6 to 12 cycles. TCRdb independently ran MiXCR on the 5' RACE reads; one entry per CDR3 protein. The table records about 1.7 million distinct CDR3 sequences, approximately 30% of them present only once. Germline CDR1 and CDR2: SGHVS and FQNEAQ. The CDR3 has 15 amino acids. The data stem from a study of blood T cells in healthy people across ages. General observations from the study: Possibly, changes in expanded clonotypes were confounded because donor CMV status was unknown. TCR beta diversity tracked closely with naive T cell percentage.

The material sequenced was blood. The TCR was taken from a young woman in good health. V gene TRBV7-8 combines with J gene TRBJ2-7; TRBD1 agrees at 11 bases. Gene TRBJ2-5 matches the end of the DNA better, so the J call may be wrong. CDR3 protein: CASSEGQGEGETQYF. In DNA form, the CDR3 reads TGTGCCAGCAGCGAGGGACAGGGGGAAGGGGAGACCCAGTACTTC.